Listed below are T cell receptor beta chains from one sample, sequenced in a study of blood T cell repertoires in COVID-19. TCRdb's copy holds only in-frame clones and misses some; the assay was immunoSEQ multiplex PCR. The sample includes around 200,000 clones, roughly 86% seen only once; the top ten take approximately 5%. The specimen sequenced was PBMCs or T cells enriched from blood (not recorded which). The receptors were sampled from a man between 35 and 55 years old with acute COVID-19. Each CDR3 is given with its conserved first and last residue. D genes are given only for firm matches. Size tells how often a clone was seen (once, few, many) or the class of an expanded clone, and some rows leave it out.

v_call: TRBV18
clone_size: -
j_call: TRBJ2-7
d_call: TRBD1
cdr3_nt: TGTGCCAGCTCCGAGGGACAGAGGGAGACGTACGAGCAGTACTTC
cdr3_aa: CASSEGQRETYEQYF

v_call: TRBV20-1
clone_size: -
j_call: TRBJ2-1
d_call: -
cdr3_nt: TGCAGTGCTAGTCGGGCCCAGGGTCCTTACAATGAGCAGTTCTTC
cdr3_aa: CSASRAQGPYNEQFF

v_call: TRBV29-1
clone_size: -
j_call: TRBJ1-2
d_call: TRBD1
cdr3_nt: TGCAGCGTGCTAGGGACAGAGAGGAACTATGGCTACACCTTC
cdr3_aa: CSVLGTERNYGYTF

v_call: TRBV18
clone_size: -
j_call: TRBJ1-5
d_call: -
cdr3_nt: TGTGCCAGCTCACCAGAAACCGGGGGGGATCAGCCCCAGCATTTT
cdr3_aa: CASSPETGGDQPQHF

v_call: TRBV11-2
clone_size: -
j_call: TRBJ1-5
d_call: -
cdr3_nt: TGTGCCACCAGCTGGCACGCCAGTCAGCCCCAGCATTTT
cdr3_aa: CATSWHASQPQHF

v_call: TRBV6-5
clone_size: -
j_call: TRBJ2-2
d_call: TRBD2
cdr3_nt: TGTGCCAGCAGTTTCCTACTAGCGTCCGGGGAGCTGTTTTTT
cdr3_aa: CASSFLLASGELFF

v_call: TRBV15
clone_size: -
j_call: TRBJ2-1
d_call: -
cdr3_nt: TGTGCCACCAGCAGTTACGGAGGAAACAATGAGCAGTTCTTC
cdr3_aa: CATSSYGGNNEQFF

v_call: TRBV4-2
clone_size: -
j_call: TRBJ1-1
d_call: TRBD1
cdr3_nt: TGTGCCAGCAGCCAAGGAGACAGGGTGACTGAAGCTTTCTTT
cdr3_aa: CASSQGDRVTEAFF

v_call: TRBV25-1
clone_size: -
j_call: TRBJ2-1
d_call: -
cdr3_nt: TGTGCCAGCAGTGAAACTAGCTACTACTACAATGAGCAGTTCTTC
cdr3_aa: CASSETSYYYNEQFF

v_call: TRBV5-1
clone_size: -
j_call: TRBJ2-3
d_call: TRBD2
cdr3_nt: TGCGCCAGCAGCTTAGGAACTAGCGGGAGGGTTGGGACAGATACGCAGTATTTT
cdr3_aa: CASSLGTSGRVGTDTQYF

v_call: TRBV2
clone_size: -
j_call: TRBJ2-7
d_call: -
cdr3_nt: TGTGCCAGCAGTGGGCAGGCTGGAGAGCAGTACTTC
cdr3_aa: CASSGQAGEQYF

v_call: TRBV5-4
clone_size: -
j_call: TRBJ2-2
d_call: TRBD2
cdr3_nt: TGTGCCAGCAGCTTGGTAGCGGGAGTGGGGACCGGGGAGCTGTTTTTT
cdr3_aa: CASSLVAGVGTGELFF

v_call: TRBV25-1
clone_size: -
j_call: TRBJ1-1
d_call: -
cdr3_nt: TGTGCCAGCAGTGAATTCGGCGGGGGTAGCTACACTGAAGCTTTCTTT
cdr3_aa: CASSEFGGGSYTEAFF

v_call: TRBV6-5
clone_size: few
j_call: TRBJ2-1
d_call: TRBD2
cdr3_nt: TGTGCCAGCAGTTATAGCGGGAGCTCCTACAATGAGCAGTTCTTC
cdr3_aa: CASSYSGSSYNEQFF

v_call: TRBV7-3
clone_size: -
j_call: TRBJ1-2
d_call: -
cdr3_nt: TGTGCCAGCAGCTTAGAAGGGGAGGGGTATGGCTACACCTTC
cdr3_aa: CASSLEGEGYGYTF

v_call: TRBV11-2
clone_size: -
j_call: TRBJ2-2
d_call: TRBD2
cdr3_nt: TGTGCCAGCAGCTTAGCTAGCGGGTCGACCGGGGAGCTGTTTTTT
cdr3_aa: CASSLASGSTGELFF

v_call: TRBV20-1
clone_size: -
j_call: TRBJ1-5
d_call: -
cdr3_nt: TGCAGTGCTAGTTTGGGACAACGCGGTCAGCCCCAGCATTTT
cdr3_aa: CSASLGQRGQPQHF

v_call: TRBV4-1
clone_size: -
j_call: TRBJ2-7
d_call: -
cdr3_nt: TGCGCCAGCAGCCAAGCGGTGGGACAAGGGGGCTACGAGCAGTACTTC
cdr3_aa: CASSQAVGQGGYEQYF

v_call: TRBV9
clone_size: -
j_call: TRBJ2-3
d_call: -
cdr3_nt: TGTGCCAGCAGCGGGCGAGCCGGGACTCCGATAGATACGCAGTATTTT
cdr3_aa: CASSGRAGTPIDTQYF

v_call: TRBV28
clone_size: -
j_call: TRBJ2-5
d_call: -
cdr3_nt: TGTGCCAGCAGTTTACCATTCGAGTCGTCGGTCCAAGAGACCCAGTACTTC
cdr3_aa: CASSLPFESSVQETQYF

v_call: TRBV6-4
clone_size: -
j_call: TRBJ2-7
d_call: -
cdr3_nt: TGTGCCGGTCACCGACAGCCTCCAGACGAGCAGTACTTC
cdr3_aa: CAGHRQPPDEQYF

v_call: TRBV30
clone_size: -
j_call: TRBJ2-3
d_call: TRBD2
cdr3_nt: TGTGCCTGGAGTCCTCAGACCGGGACTAGCAACTTT
cdr3_aa: CAWSPQTGTSNF

v_call: TRBV10-3
clone_size: -
j_call: TRBJ1-6
d_call: -
cdr3_nt: TGTGCCATCAGTGAGAGTGAGGGAATTGGTTCACCCCTCCACTTT
cdr3_aa: CAISESEGIGSPLHF

v_call: TRBV28
clone_size: few
j_call: TRBJ2-7
d_call: -
cdr3_nt: TGTGCCAGCAGTTTAGGAGGGACTTCCTACGAGCAGTACTTC
cdr3_aa: CASSLGGTSYEQYF

v_call: TRBV28
clone_size: -
j_call: TRBJ1-2
d_call: TRBD1
cdr3_nt: TGTGCCAGCACCCTCGACAGGGTTGGAGGCTACACCTTC
cdr3_aa: CASTLDRVGGYTF

v_call: TRBV14
clone_size: -
j_call: TRBJ2-1
d_call: TRBD2
cdr3_nt: TGTGCCAGCAGCCAAGAACTAGCGTCCAATGAGCAGTTCTTC
cdr3_aa: CASSQELASNEQFF

v_call: TRBV27
clone_size: -
j_call: TRBJ1-6
d_call: TRBD1
cdr3_nt: TGTGCCAGCAGTTTATCGCCCTCCCCAGGGGGTGATTCACCCCTCCACTTT
cdr3_aa: CASSLSPSPGGDSPLHF

v_call: TRBV6-5
clone_size: -
j_call: TRBJ2-5
d_call: TRBD2
cdr3_nt: TGTGCCAGCAGCGGGACTAGCAAGGAGACCCAGTACTTC
cdr3_aa: CASSGTSKETQYF

v_call: TRBV14
clone_size: once
j_call: TRBJ2-1
d_call: TRBD2
cdr3_nt: TGTGCCAGCAGCCTTTCCGGGACTAGCGGGATCTATGAGCAGTTCTTC
cdr3_aa: CASSLSGTSGIYEQFF

v_call: TRBV5-8
clone_size: -
j_call: TRBJ1-6
d_call: -
cdr3_nt: TGTGCCAGCAGCTTGGAACAGGGCAATTCACCCCTCCACTTT
cdr3_aa: CASSLEQGNSPLHF

v_call: TRBV5-1
clone_size: -
j_call: TRBJ2-2
d_call: TRBD2
cdr3_nt: TGCGCCAGCAGCCCCGGACTAGCGGGAGAGGGCACCGGGGAGCTGTTTTTT
cdr3_aa: CASSPGLAGEGTGELFF

v_call: TRBV5-1
clone_size: -
j_call: TRBJ2-4
d_call: TRBD1
cdr3_nt: TGCGCCAGCAGCCCGGGGACAGTATATGACATTCAGTACTTC
cdr3_aa: CASSPGTVYDIQYF

v_call: TRBV4-1
clone_size: -
j_call: TRBJ1-1
d_call: -
cdr3_nt: TGCGCCAGCAGCCAAGGGGACATGCGGGCTGCTTTCTTT
cdr3_aa: CASSQGDMRAAFF

v_call: TRBV5-1
clone_size: -
j_call: TRBJ2-1
d_call: TRBD2
cdr3_nt: TGCGCCAGCAGCTTCGGGTATTTTAGCGGGAGGGCCTACAATGAGCAGTTCTTC
cdr3_aa: CASSFGYFSGRAYNEQFF

v_call: TRBV18
clone_size: -
j_call: TRBJ2-7
d_call: TRBD2
cdr3_nt: TGTGCCAGCTCACCACGGACGGGGACTAGCCTCGGGGCCTACGAGCAGTACTTC
cdr3_aa: CASSPRTGTSLGAYEQYF

v_call: TRBV27
clone_size: -
j_call: TRBJ1-1
d_call: -
cdr3_nt: TGTGCCAGCGCCCCGGGGTACATGAACACTGAAGCTTTCTTT
cdr3_aa: CASAPGYMNTEAFF

v_call: TRBV19
clone_size: -
j_call: TRBJ2-7
d_call: -
cdr3_nt: TGTGCCAGTAGTATAATCAGGGACAACGAGCAGTACTTC
cdr3_aa: CASSIIRDNEQYF

v_call: TRBV29-1
clone_size: -
j_call: TRBJ2-1
d_call: TRBD2
cdr3_nt: TGCAGCGTTTTTAGCGGGGAGCAGTTCTTC
cdr3_aa: CSVFSGEQFF

v_call: TRBV27
clone_size: few
j_call: TRBJ2-7
d_call: TRBD2
cdr3_nt: TGTGCCAGCAGATACCTCTGGCTAGCGGGAGAAGAGCAGTACTTC
cdr3_aa: CASRYLWLAGEEQYF